This is a list of T cell receptor beta chains from one sample in a study of shared clonotypes between healthy human individuals. Using immunoSEQ multiplex PCR, the repertoire was profiled, and TCRdb retains in-frame clones only, with some absent. Here the sample spans around 1,000,000 clones, 70% to 80% being singletons. Sequenced: memory CD4+ T cells from PBMCs. All receptors come from a man in his late teens or twenties in good health. Some clones in this sample may be carry-over from other donors' samples. Each CDR3 is given with its conserved first and last residue. D genes are given only for firm matches. Clone sizes are given selectively: once, few, many, or a class where the clone is expanded.

CDR3 length,clone size,V gene,D gene,J gene,CDR3 DNA,CDR3 protein
15,NA,TRBV5-6,NA,TRBJ1-4,TGTGCCAGCAGCCGCGACTCGGGGATTAATGAAAAACTGTTTTTT,CASSRDSGINEKLFF
17,NA,TRBV5-4,NA,TRBJ2-7,TGTGCCAGCAGCCAGGATACGAACAGGGTGCTGGTTTACGAGCAGTACTTC,CASSQDTNRVLVYEQYF
12,few,TRBV7-9,NA,TRBJ1-1,TGTGCCAGCAGCTTACTATTCCTGGGAGCTTTCTTT,CASSLLFLGAFF
13,NA,TRBV7-3,NA,TRBJ2-7,TGTGCCAGCAGCTTCGGTCCCACCTACGAGCAGTACTTC,CASSFGPTYEQYF
15,NA,TRBV5-1,TRBD2,TRBJ2-2,TGCGCCAGCAGCTTCGGGAGGGCCGACACCGGGGAGCTGTTTTTT,CASSFGRADTGELFF
14,NA,TRBV6-5,NA,TRBJ1-1,TGTGCCAGCAGGGGAGGAAGGGTCGACACTGAAGCTTTCTTT,CASRGGRVDTEAFF
13,NA,TRBV28,NA,TRBJ2-5,TGTGCCACGAGCAGGCCCGGAGAAGAGACCCAGTACTTC,CATSRPGEETQYF
11,once,TRBV2,NA,TRBJ2-1,TGTGCCAGTCTACAGGGAACTGAGCAGTTCTTC,CASLQGTEQFF
12,NA,TRBV2,NA,TRBJ1-1,TGTGCCAGCAACTCCGGGGGGCGGAAAGCTTTCTTT,CASNSGGRKAFF
13,few,TRBV7-3,NA,TRBJ1-1,TGTGCCAGCAGCTTAAGGGCAGGGACTGAAGCTTTCTTT,CASSLRAGTEAFF
15,NA,TRBV11-2,TRBD1,TRBJ1-4,TGTGCCAGCAGCCGCACCGGGACAGGGAATGAAAAACTGTTTTTT,CASSRTGTGNEKLFF
14,NA,TRBV9,TRBD2,TRBJ2-2,TGTGCCAGCAGGAGGGAGGGCCTTGACGGGGAGCTGTTTTTT,CASRREGLDGELFF
16,NA,TRBV19,NA,TRBJ2-5,TGTGCCAGTACCTCGGGTGGAACGGGAGTTACGGAGACCCAGTACTTC,CASTSGGTGVTETQYF
15,many,TRBV11-2,NA,TRBJ1-1,TGTGCCAGCAGCCCGGGACGGAGTTCGGGGGCTGAAGCTTTCTTT,CASSPGRSSGAEAFF
14,NA,TRBV6-6,NA,TRBJ1-4,TGTGCCAGCAGTTACTCAACAGGGTATGGAAAACTGTTTTTT,CASSYSTGYGKLFF
16,NA,TRBV2,TRBD1,TRBJ1-5,TGTGCCAGCAGGGCGGGACAGGGGGTTAGCAATCAGCCCCAGCATTTT,CASRAGQGVSNQPQHF
13,NA,TRBV6-4,NA,TRBJ2-7,TGTGCCAGCAGTGAGCGGGCTGAAAGCGAGCAGTACTTC,CASSERAESEQYF
13,once,TRBV18,NA,TRBJ2-7,TGTGCCAGCTCAAGACGCGACCCCTACGAGCAGTACTTC,CASSRRDPYEQYF
15,few,TRBV6-5,NA,TRBJ1-1,TGTGCCAGCAGTTACTCATCCGAGGCGGGCACTGAAGCTTTCTTT,CASSYSSEAGTEAFF
14,NA,TRBV6-4,TRBD2,TRBJ2-1,TGTGCCAGCAGTGACGGGACTAGCGGGATTTTTCAGTTCTTC,CASSDGTSGIFQFF
12,many,TRBV19,NA,TRBJ1-2,TGTGCCAGTAGCAGGGAGGGGTATGGCTACACCTTC,CASSREGYGYTF
13,once,TRBV5-1,NA,TRBJ2-5,TGCGCCAGCAGCTTGGTAGAAAAAGAGACCCAGTACTTC,CASSLVEKETQYF
15,NA,TRBV5-4,NA,TRBJ1-1,TGTGCCAGCAGCCCCGAGACAGGACGTAACACTGAAGCTTTCTTT,CASSPETGRNTEAFF
13,NA,TRBV7-9,NA,TRBJ1-5,TGTGCCAGCAGCTTAGAAACGGATCAGCCCCAGCATTTT,CASSLETDQPQHF
14,NA,TRBV28,NA,TRBJ1-2,TGTGCCAGCAGTTCTCTCGGCAGGCTCTATGGCTACACCTTC,CASSSLGRLYGYTF
11,once,TRBV7-2,NA,TRBJ2-1,TGTGCCAGCAGCCTCCACAATGAGCAGTTCTTC,CASSLHNEQFF
12,NA,TRBV6-6,NA,TRBJ2-2,TGTGCCACGACCGGGGGAACCGGGGAGCTGTTTTTT,CATTGGTGELFF
15,once,TRBV2,TRBD1,TRBJ1-5,TGTGCCAGCAGTCTGGCAGGGGGGGGAATCATGGCCCAGCATTTT,CASSLAGGGIMAQHF
15,NA,TRBV7-2,NA,TRBJ2-7,TGTGCCAGCAACCGAATAGCCGGGAATCCCCGCGAGCAGTACTTC,CASNRIAGNPREQYF
12,NA,TRBV7-9,NA,TRBJ1-2,TGTGCCAGCAGCTTAGACAGCAGAGGCTACACCTTC,CASSLDSRGYTF
15,NA,TRBV7-3,TRBD2,TRBJ2-3,TGTGCCAGCAGCCGACTAGCGGGATTAACAGATACGCAGTATTTT,CASSRLAGLTDTQYF
14,NA,TRBV4-2,NA,TRBJ2-5,TGTGCCAGCAGCCAAGCGGGCCCCCAAGAGACCCAGTACTTC,CASSQAGPQETQYF
18,NA,TRBV10-3,TRBD1,TRBJ2-6,TGTGCCATCAGTGAGGGGACAGGCTTTTACTCTGGGGCCAACGTCCTGACTTTC,CAISEGTGFYSGANVLTF
12,few,TRBV30,NA,TRBJ2-5,TGTGCCTGGAGCGAGAGACAAGAGACCCAGTACTTC,CAWSERQETQYF
12,many,TRBV30,NA,TRBJ1-3,TGTGCCTGGAGTCAGGGGCGAAACACCATATATTTT,CAWSQGRNTIYF
15,once,TRBV27,TRBD1,TRBJ2-7,TGTGCCAGGGCTTCTGGACAGGGGCACTCCTACGAGCAGTACTTC,CARASGQGHSYEQYF
12,NA,TRBV12-5,NA,TRBJ2-1,TGTGCTAGTGGTTTGGTAGGCGATGAGCAGTTCTTC,CASGLVGDEQFF
13,NA,TRBV7-8,NA,TRBJ2-3,TGTGCCAGCAGCTTAGCGCTTGGAGATACGCAGTATTTT,CASSLALGDTQYF
14,NA,TRBV9,NA,TRBJ2-7,TGTGCCAGCAGCCCCCGACAGGACTCCCACGAGCAGTACTTC,CASSPRQDSHEQYF
17,NA,TRBV7-3,TRBD1,TRBJ2-4,TGTGCCAGCAGCTTATTGGGGCAGGGGGCTGTGAAAAACATTCAGTACTTC,CASSLLGQGAVKNIQYF
13,NA,TRBV6-5,NA,TRBJ2-7,TGTGCCAGCACTCAAGCGGTTACCTACGAGCAGTACTTC,CASTQAVTYEQYF
16,few,TRBV30,TRBD1,TRBJ1-6,TGTGCCTGGACTCGCCTTATGGACAGGGGGAACTCACCCCTCCACTTT,CAWTRLMDRGNSPLHF
14,NA,TRBV6-5,NA,TRBJ2-7,TGTGCCAGCAGTTACAGTGTCCACGGTTACGAGCAGTACTTC,CASSYSVHGYEQYF
15,NA,TRBV9,NA,TRBJ2-3,TGTGCCAGCAGCCCCGGGCTTATGGGTACAGATACGCAGTATTTT,CASSPGLMGTDTQYF
17,NA,TRBV6-1,TRBD2,TRBJ2-7,TGTGCCAGCAGTGAAGCGCTCCCCTGGGAGGGAGCCTACGAGCAGTACTTC,CASSEALPWEGAYEQYF
16,NA,TRBV13,TRBD2,TRBJ2-3,TGTGCCAGCAGCTTAAAGCTAGCGGGAGTTATAGATACGCAGTATTTT,CASSLKLAGVIDTQYF
15,NA,TRBV7-6,TRBD2,TRBJ2-5,TGTGCCAGCAGTCCGGGGGGAGGGACTTTAGAGACCCAGTACTTC,CASSPGGGTLETQYF
12,NA,TRBV5-1,NA,TRBJ1-1,TGCGCCAGCAGCTTCTTGGACACTGAAGCTTTCTTT,CASSFLDTEAFF
13,NA,TRBV7-2,NA,TRBJ2-7,TGTGCCAGCAGCTTAGTCGGGGACTACGAGCAGTACTTC,CASSLVGDYEQYF
12,NA,TRBV27,NA,TRBJ2-1,TGTGCCAGCAGCGGCTCCTACAATGAGCAGTTCTTC,CASSGSYNEQFF
15,few,TRBV7-2,NA,TRBJ2-7,TGTGCCAGCAGCTTAAAAGGGGGAGGGGTGGCCGAGCAGTACTTC,CASSLKGGGVAEQYF
14,NA,TRBV27,NA,TRBJ2-7,TGTGCCAGCAGGGGGTGGGGGGACTCCCCCGAGCAGTACTTC,CASRGWGDSPEQYF
13,NA,TRBV27,NA,TRBJ1-1,TGTGCCAGCAGTTTACGGAGGAACACTGAAGCTTTCTTT,CASSLRRNTEAFF
14,NA,TRBV5-1,TRBD2,TRBJ2-5,TGCGCCAGCAGCCCCCGGGGACTAGAAGAGACCCAGTACTTC,CASSPRGLEETQYF
14,NA,TRBV7-2,NA,TRBJ2-1,TGTGCCAGCAGCACCCCGGGGCCCTACAATGAGCAGTTCTTC,CASSTPGPYNEQFF
15,NA,TRBV28,NA,TRBJ1-5,TGTGCCAGCAGTTTGGGCCGCAGGAGCAATCAGCCCCAGCATTTT,CASSLGRRSNQPQHF
15,NA,TRBV5-5,TRBD1,TRBJ1-1,TGTGCCAGCAGCACTCAACAGGGGCAGAACACTGAAGCTTTCTTT,CASSTQQGQNTEAFF
11,NA,TRBV2,NA,TRBJ2-5,TGTGCCAGCACGAGGGAAGAGACCCAGTACTTC,CASTREETQYF
14,NA,TRBV5-1,TRBD2,TRBJ2-7,TGCGCCAGCAGCCCGGGGGGTGGTCTCTACGAGCAGTACTTC,CASSPGGGLYEQYF